The sequence of this T cell receptor beta chain was determined in a study of shared clonotypes between healthy human individuals. This CDR3 spans 16 amino acids. The germline V gene encodes CDR1 SGHTA and CDR2 FQGNSA. The trim removed 1 base at V and 6 bases at J, leaving 8 bases unmatched. The deep-level immunoSEQ assay was used. Several immunoSEQ 96-well plates shared each subset's DNA, each plate a replicate. Using immunoSEQ multiplex PCR, the repertoire was profiled, and TCRdb retains in-frame clones only, with some absent. The sample consists of more than 2 million clones, roughly 95% of them appearing once.

The chain combines TRBV7-2 with TRBJ1-5; 8 bases are shared with TRBD1. The sample comprised naive CD4+ T cells sorted from blood. Sample subset: CD45RA+ positively selected. The clonotype was recovered from a man between 18 and 35 years old in good health. Here the CDR3 DNA reads TGTGCCAGCAGCTTAGAGGTCTTTGGGACAGGTCAGCCCCAGCATTTT. It is translated as CASSLEVFGTGQPQHF.